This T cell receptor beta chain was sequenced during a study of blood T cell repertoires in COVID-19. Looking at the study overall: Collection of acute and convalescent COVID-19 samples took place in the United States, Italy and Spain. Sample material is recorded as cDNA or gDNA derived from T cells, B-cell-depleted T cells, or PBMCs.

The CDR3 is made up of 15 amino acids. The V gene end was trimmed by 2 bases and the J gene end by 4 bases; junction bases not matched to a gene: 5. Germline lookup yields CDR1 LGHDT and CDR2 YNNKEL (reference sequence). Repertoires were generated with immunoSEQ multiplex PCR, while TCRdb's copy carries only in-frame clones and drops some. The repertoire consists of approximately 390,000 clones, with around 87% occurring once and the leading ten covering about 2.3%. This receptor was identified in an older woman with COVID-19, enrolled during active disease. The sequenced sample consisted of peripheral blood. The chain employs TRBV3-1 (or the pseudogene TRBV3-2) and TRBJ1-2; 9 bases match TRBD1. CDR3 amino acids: CASSQSGTGIYGYTF. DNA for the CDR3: TGTGCCAGCAGCCAATCCGGGACAGGGATCTATGGCTACACCTTC.